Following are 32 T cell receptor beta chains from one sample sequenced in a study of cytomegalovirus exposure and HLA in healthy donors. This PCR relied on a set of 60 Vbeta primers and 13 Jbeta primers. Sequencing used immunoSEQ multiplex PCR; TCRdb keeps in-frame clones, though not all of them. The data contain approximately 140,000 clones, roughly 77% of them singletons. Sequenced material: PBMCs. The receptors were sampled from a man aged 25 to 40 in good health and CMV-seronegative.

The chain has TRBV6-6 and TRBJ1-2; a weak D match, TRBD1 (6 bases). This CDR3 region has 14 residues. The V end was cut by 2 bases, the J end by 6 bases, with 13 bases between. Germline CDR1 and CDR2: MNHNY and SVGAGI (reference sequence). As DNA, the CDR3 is TGTGCCAGCAGTTACACAGCAGGGGAAAATGGCTACACCTTC. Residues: CASSYTAGENGYTF.

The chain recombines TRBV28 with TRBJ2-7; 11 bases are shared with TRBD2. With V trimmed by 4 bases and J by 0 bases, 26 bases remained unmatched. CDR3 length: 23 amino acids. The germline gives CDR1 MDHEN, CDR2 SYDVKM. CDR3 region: CASSSIQQTSGTVLSPISYEQYF. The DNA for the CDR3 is TGTGCCAGCAGTTCCATACAGCAGACTAGCGGGACGGTGCTAAGTCCAATCTCCTACGAGCAGTACTTC.

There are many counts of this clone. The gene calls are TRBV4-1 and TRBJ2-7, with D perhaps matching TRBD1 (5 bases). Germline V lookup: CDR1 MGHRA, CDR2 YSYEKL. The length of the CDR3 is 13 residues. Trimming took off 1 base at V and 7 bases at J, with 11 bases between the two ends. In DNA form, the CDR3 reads TGCGCCAGCAGCCAAGTGGGGCCTGGTGAGCAGTACTTC. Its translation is CASSQVGPGEQYF.

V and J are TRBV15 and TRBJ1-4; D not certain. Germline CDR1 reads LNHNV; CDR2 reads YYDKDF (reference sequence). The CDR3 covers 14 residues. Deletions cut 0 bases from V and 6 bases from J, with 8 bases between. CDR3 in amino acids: CATSRDLVDEKLFF. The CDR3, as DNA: TGTGCCACCAGCAGAGATCTGGTAGATGAAAAACTGTTTTTT.

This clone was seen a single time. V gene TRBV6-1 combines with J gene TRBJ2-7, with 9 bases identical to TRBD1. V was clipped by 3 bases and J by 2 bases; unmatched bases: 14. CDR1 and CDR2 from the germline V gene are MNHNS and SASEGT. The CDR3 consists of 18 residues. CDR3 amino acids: CASSDPGQGYSFAYEQYF. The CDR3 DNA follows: TGTGCCAGCAGTGATCCGGGACAGGGATATTCTTTTGCCTACGAGCAGTACTTC.

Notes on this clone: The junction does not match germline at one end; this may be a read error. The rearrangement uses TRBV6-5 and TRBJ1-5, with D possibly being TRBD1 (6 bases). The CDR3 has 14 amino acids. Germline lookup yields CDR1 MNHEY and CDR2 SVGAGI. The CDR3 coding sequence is TGTGCCAGCAGTACCACACAGGGCACTCAGCCCCAGAATTTT. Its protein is CASSTTQGTQPQNF.

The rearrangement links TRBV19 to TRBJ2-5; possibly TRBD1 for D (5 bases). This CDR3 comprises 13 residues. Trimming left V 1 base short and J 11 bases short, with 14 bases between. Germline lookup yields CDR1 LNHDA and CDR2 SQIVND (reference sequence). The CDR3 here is CASSIGSEGAQYF. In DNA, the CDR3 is TGTGCCAGTAGTATAGGCAGCGAAGGGGCTCAGTACTTC.

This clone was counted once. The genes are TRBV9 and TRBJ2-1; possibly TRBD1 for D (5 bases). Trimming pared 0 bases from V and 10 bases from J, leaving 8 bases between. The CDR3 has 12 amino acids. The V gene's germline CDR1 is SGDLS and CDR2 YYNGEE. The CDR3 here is CASSVVRGEQFF. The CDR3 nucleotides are TGTGCCAGCAGCGTAGTTAGGGGCGAGCAGTTCTTC.

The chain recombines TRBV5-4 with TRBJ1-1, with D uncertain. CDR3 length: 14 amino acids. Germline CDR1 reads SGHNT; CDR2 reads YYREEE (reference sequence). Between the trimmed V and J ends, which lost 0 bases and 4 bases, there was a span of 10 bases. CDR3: CASSLVKGGTEAFF. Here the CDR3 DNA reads TGTGCCAGCAGCTTGGTGAAGGGAGGCACTGAAGCTTTCTTT.

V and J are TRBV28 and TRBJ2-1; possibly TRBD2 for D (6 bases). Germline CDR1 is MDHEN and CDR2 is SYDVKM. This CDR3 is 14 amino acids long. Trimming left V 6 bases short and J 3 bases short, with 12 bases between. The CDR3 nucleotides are TGTGCCAGCAGGCGCGGGGTAGTCTACAATGAGCAGTTCTTC. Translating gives CASRRGVVYNEQFF.

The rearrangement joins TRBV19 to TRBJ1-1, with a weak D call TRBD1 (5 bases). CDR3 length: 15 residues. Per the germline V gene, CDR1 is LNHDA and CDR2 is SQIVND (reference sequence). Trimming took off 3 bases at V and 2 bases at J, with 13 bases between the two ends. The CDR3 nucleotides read TGTGCCAGTAGTATTCGTGTCGGGGGAAACACTGAAGCTTTCTTT. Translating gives CASSIRVGGNTEAFF.

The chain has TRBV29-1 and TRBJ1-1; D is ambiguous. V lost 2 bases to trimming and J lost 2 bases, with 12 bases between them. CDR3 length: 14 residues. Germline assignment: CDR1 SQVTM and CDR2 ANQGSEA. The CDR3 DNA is TGCAGCGTTGAACGCGGTCCTTTTAACACTGAAGCTTTCTTT. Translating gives CSVERGPFNTEAFF.

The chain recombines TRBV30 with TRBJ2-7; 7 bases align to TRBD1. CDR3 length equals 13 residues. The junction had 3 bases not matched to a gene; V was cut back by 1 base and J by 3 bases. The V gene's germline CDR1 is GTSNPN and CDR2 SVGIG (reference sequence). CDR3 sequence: CAWSEPGGYEQYF. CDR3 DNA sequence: TGTGCCTGGAGTGAGCCAGGGGGCTACGAGCAGTACTTC.

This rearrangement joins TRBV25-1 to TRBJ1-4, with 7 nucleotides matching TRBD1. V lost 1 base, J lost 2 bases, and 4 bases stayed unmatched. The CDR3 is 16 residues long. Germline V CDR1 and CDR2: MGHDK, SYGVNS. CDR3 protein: CASSEWAQGTNEKLFF. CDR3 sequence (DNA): TGTGCCAGCAGTGAATGGGCACAGGGGACTAATGAAAAACTGTTTTTT.

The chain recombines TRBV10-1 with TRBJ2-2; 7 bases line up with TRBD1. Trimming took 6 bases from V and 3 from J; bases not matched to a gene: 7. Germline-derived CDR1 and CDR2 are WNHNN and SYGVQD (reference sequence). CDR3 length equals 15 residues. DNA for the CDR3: TGCGCCAGCAGCCTAAGGGGGCCCCACACCGGGGAGCTGTTTTTT. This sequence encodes CASSLRGPHTGELFF.

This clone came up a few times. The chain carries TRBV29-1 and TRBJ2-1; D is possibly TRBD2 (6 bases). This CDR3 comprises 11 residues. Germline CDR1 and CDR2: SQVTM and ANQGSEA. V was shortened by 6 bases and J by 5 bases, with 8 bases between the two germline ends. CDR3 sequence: CSVTRDNEQFF. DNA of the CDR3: TGCAGCGTGACTAGGGACAATGAGCAGTTCTTC.

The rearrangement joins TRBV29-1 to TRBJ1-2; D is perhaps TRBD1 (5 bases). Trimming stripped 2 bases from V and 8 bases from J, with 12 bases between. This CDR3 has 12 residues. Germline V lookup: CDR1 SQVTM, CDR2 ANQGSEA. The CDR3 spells CSVEKDSSGYTF. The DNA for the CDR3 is TGCAGCGTTGAAAAAGACAGCTCGGGCTACACCTTC.

The CDR3 loop reads CASSDSSQGLNTQYF. The CDR3 DNA reads TGTGCCAGCAGTGACTCGTCGCAGGGTCTAAATACGCAGTATTTT. The V gene is TRBV6-4, the J gene TRBJ2-3; tentatively, D is TRBD1 (5 bases). This CDR3 is built from 15 residues. Trimming stripped 0 bases from V and 7 bases from J, with 14 bases between. The germline CDR1 and CDR2 sequences are MRHNA and SNTAGT.

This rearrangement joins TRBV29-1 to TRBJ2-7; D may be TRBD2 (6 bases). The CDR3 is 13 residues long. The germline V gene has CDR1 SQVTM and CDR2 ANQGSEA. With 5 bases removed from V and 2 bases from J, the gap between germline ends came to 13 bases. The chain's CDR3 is CSVRGGTTYEQYF. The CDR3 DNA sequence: TGCAGCGTTAGAGGCGGGACGACCTACGAGCAGTACTTC.

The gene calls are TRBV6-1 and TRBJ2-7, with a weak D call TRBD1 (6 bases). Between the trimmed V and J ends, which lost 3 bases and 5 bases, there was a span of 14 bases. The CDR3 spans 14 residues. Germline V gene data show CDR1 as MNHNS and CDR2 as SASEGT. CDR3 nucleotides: TGTGCCAGCAGTGATATACAGGGTTGGGACGAGCAGTACTTC. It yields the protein CASSDIQGWDEQYF.

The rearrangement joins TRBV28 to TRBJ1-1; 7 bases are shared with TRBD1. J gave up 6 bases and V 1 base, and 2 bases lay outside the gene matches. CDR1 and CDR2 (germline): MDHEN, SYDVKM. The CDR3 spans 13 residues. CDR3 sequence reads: CASSLSGQAEAFF. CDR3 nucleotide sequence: TGTGCCAGCAGTTTATCCGGACAGGCTGAAGCTTTCTTT.

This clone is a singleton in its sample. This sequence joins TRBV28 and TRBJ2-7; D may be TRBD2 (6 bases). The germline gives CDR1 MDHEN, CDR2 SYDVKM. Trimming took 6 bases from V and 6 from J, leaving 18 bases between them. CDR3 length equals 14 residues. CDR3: CASRSGTGLGEQYF. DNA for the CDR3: TGTGCCAGCAGATCCGGGACGGGACTCGGCGAGCAGTACTTC.

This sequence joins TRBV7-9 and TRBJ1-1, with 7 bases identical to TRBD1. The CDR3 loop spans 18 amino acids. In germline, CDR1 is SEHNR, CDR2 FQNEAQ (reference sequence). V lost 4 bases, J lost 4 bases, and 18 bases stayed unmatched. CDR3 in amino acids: CASSSHSFATGLGTEAFF. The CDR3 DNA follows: TGTGCCAGCAGCTCCCACTCATTCGCGACAGGGCTCGGCACTGAAGCTTTCTTT.

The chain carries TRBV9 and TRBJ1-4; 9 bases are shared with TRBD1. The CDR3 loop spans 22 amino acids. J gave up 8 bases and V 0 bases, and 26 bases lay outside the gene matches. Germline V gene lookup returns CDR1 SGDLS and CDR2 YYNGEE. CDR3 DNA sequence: TGTGCCAGCAGCGTAGTCGGGACAGGGACAGGGTATAATCAGTCTAAGGGCGAAAAACTGTTTTTT. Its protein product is CASSVVGTGTGYNQSKGEKLFF. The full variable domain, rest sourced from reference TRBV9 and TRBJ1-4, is DSGVTQTPKHLITATGQRVTLRCSPRSGDLSVYWYQQSLDQGLQFLIQYYNGEERAKGNILERFSAQQFPDLHSELNLSSLELGDSALYFCASSVVGTGTGYNQSKGEKLFFGSGTQLSVL.

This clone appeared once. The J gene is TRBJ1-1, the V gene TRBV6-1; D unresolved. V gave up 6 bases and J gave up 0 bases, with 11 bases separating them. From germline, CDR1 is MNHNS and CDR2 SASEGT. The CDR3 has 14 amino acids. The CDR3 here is CASRAELVNTEAFF. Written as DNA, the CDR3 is TGTGCCAGCAGGGCGGAACTAGTGAACACTGAAGCTTTCTTT.

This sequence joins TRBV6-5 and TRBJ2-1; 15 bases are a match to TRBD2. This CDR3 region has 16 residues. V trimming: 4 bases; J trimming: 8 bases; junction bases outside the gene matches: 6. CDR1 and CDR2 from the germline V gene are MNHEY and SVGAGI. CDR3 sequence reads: CASSSGTSGGSDEQFF. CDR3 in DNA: TGTGCCAGCAGTTCCGGGACTAGCGGGGGGTCCGATGAGCAGTTCTTC.

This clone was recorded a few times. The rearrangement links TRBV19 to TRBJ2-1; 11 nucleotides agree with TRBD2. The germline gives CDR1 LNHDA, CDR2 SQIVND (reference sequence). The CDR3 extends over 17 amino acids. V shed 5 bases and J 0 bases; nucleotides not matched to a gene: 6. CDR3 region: CASSFLAGGSSYNEQFF. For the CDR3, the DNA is TGTGCCAGTAGTTTCCTAGCGGGAGGTAGCTCCTACAATGAGCAGTTCTTC.

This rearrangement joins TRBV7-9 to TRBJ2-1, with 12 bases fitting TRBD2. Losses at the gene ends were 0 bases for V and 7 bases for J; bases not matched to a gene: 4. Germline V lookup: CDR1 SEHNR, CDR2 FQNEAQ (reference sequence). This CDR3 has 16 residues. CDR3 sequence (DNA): TGTGCCAGCAGCTTAGCCGCTAGCGGGAGGGAGAATGAGCAGTTCTTC. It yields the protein CASSLAASGRENEQFF.

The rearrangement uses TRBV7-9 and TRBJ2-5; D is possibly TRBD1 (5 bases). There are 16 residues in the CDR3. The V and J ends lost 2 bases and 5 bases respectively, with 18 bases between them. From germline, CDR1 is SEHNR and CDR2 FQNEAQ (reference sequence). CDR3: CASSLFSGHVAETQYF. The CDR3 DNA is TGTGCCAGCAGCTTATTTTCTGGACACGTCGCCGAGACCCAGTACTTC.

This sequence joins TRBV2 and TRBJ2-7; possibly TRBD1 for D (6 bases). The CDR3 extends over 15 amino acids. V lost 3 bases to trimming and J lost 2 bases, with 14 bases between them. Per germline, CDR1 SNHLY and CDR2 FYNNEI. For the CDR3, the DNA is TGTGCCAGCAGTGAGGTGGGGGCAAACGCCTACGAGCAGTACTTC. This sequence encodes CASSEVGANAYEQYF.

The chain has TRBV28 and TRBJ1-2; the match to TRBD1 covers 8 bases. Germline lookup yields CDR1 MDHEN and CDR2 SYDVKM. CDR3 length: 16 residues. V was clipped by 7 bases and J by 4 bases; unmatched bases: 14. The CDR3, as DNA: TGTGCCAGCAACCCAGATCCAGGACAGGGAGGCTATGGCTACACCTTC. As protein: CASNPDPGQGGYGYTF.

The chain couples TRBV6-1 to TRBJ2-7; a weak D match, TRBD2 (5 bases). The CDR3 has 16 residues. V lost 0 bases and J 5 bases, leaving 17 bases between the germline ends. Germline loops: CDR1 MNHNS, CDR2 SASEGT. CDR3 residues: CASSEAWWSGSHEQYF. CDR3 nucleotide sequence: TGTGCCAGCAGTGAAGCGTGGTGGAGTGGGAGTCACGAGCAGTACTTC.